This TCR beta chain was captured by sequencing in a study of cytomegalovirus exposure and HLA in healthy donors. As for the donors, each was a healthy bone marrow donor. Primers for the PCR totalled 60 Vbeta and 13 Jbeta. Some clones are missing from TCRdb's copy, which holds only in-frame ones; the method was immunoSEQ multiplex PCR. Of some 160,000 clones in the sample, around three quarters are singletons; the top ten hold approximately 1.6%. The CDR3 is 15 amino acids. Per germline, CDR1 SGHRS and CDR2 YFSETQ. V shed 2 bases and J 4 bases; nucleotides not matched to a gene: 7. This clone was counted only a few times.

The sample comprised PBMCs. This rearrangement joins TRBV5-1 to TRBJ2-5; 8 nucleotides match TRBD1. The clonotype was recovered from a woman aged 30 to 39 in good health and CMV-seronegative. CDR3 in DNA: TGCGCCAGCAGCTTACAGTCGGACAGGGCAGAGACCCAGTACTTC. Its translation: CASSLQSDRAETQYF.